This is a list of T cell receptor beta chains from one sample in a study of OX40 agonist ivuxolimab in advanced cancers. Clones were read by immunoSEQ multiplex PCR, and TCRdb kept only the in-frame ones, dropping some. Among more than 60,000 clones listed, around 73% were seen once. The sequencing used CD4+ or CD8+ T cells sorted from blood, collected in a trial of the OX40 agonist ivuxolimab. All receptors come from an adult with an advanced solid tumor such as melanoma, head and neck, liver or kidney cancer. CDR3s include the opening cysteine and the closing phenylalanine or tryptophan. The order of the fields is V gene, D gene, J gene, clone size, CDR3 DNA, CDR3 protein. The D gene is left open where the match is weak. Part of the rows lack a size; the others show once, few, many or a class for expanded clones.

>TRBV7-8|-|TRBJ2-6|-
TGTGCCAGCAGCCCTGAGGGGTCCGGGGCCAACGTCCTGACTTTC
CASSPEGSGANVLTF
>TRBV5-1|TRBD1|TRBJ2-7|-
TGCGCCAGCAGCTTGGTGGGGACAGGGGAATTCGAGCAGTACTTC
CASSLVGTGEFEQYF
>TRBV5-8|-|TRBJ1-5|-
TGTGCCAGCAGCCCCGGGACATATATGGGCAATCAGCCCCAGCATTTT
CASSPGTYMGNQPQHF
>TRBV4-1|-|TRBJ2-7|-
TGCGCCAGCAGCCAAGGGGGGCTGGGGGCGTCCTACGAGCAGTACTTC
CASSQGGLGASYEQYF
>TRBV11-2|-|TRBJ2-1|-
TGTGCCAGCAGCCAAACCCTACAGGGCGGTGAGCAGTTCTTC
CASSQTLQGGEQFF
>TRBV6-1|TRBD1|TRBJ1-1|-
TGTGCCAGCGACCCGGACAGGGCCGGCACTGAAGCTTTCTTT
CASDPDRAGTEAFF
>TRBV4-1|-|TRBJ2-1|-
TGCGCCAGCAGCCAAGATCCAGGACGCAATGAGCAGTTCTTC
CASSQDPGRNEQFF
>TRBV5-1|TRBD2|TRBJ2-1|-
TGCGCCAGCAGCTTGGTTCTAGCGGGTTACAATGAGCAGTTCTTC
CASSLVLAGYNEQFF
>TRBV19|-|TRBJ2-1|-
TGTGCCGCAAAGCCTGTCGAGCGTACCTACAATGAGCAGTTCTTC
CAAKPVERTYNEQFF
>TRBV5-1|-|TRBJ2-5|-
TGCGCCAGCAGCCCGGGGGACCGACAGGAAGAGACCCAGTACTTC
CASSPGDRQEETQYF
>TRBV5-4|-|TRBJ2-5|-
TGTGCCAGCAGCGCGACGACCCTAGGGGAGACCCAGTACTTC
CASSATTLGETQYF
>TRBV5-1|TRBD1|TRBJ2-2|-
TGCGCCAGCAGCTGGATGACAGGGAAAGCCGGGGAGCTGTTTTTT
CASSWMTGKAGELFF
>TRBV9|-|TRBJ1-3|-
TGTGCCAGCAGCCCCGGCGAGGGGGGCGAAGGGGTCTGGGACACCATATATTTT
CASSPGEGGEGVWDTIYF
>TRBV25-1|-|TRBJ1-6|-
TGTGCCAGCAGTGAAGGACCCGGGGATAATTCACCCCTCCACTTT
CASSEGPGDNSPLHF
>TRBV11-2|TRBD1|TRBJ2-5|once
TGTGCCAGCAGTCCGACTACAGGGGGAGAGACCCAGTACTTC
CASSPTTGGETQYF
>TRBV6-5|-|TRBJ2-7|-
TGTGCCAGCAGTTACTCGAAGTATCAGGGATCCGAGCAGTACTTC
CASSYSKYQGSEQYF
>TRBV7-8|TRBD1|TRBJ1-1|-
TGTGCCAGCAGCCAGGGGGCACGGATGAACACTGAAGCTTTCTTT
CASSQGARMNTEAFF
>TRBV15|-|TRBJ2-3|few
TGTGCCACCAGCAGTGCCCGAGACTACACAGATACGCAGTATTTT
CATSSARDYTDTQYF
>TRBV18|-|TRBJ1-2|-
TGTGCCAGCTCACCGGACGTTAACTATGGCTACACCTTC
CASSPDVNYGYTF
>TRBV2|-|TRBJ1-2|-
TGTGCCAGCAGTGAACAGGCCAAAGGGGGCTACACCTTC
CASSEQAKGGYTF
>TRBV29-1|TRBD2|TRBJ2-1|-
TGCAGCGTTGCCCGACTAGCGGGAAACAATGAGCAGTTCTTC
CSVARLAGNNEQFF
>TRBV6-5|-|TRBJ2-1|-
TGTGCCAGCAGTAAGCGTTCCAATAATAATGAGCAGTTCTTC
CASSKRSNNNEQFF
>TRBV5-1|TRBD1|TRBJ1-5|-
TGCGCCAGCAGCCCGGGACAGGACTACAATCAGCCCCAGCATTTT
CASSPGQDYNQPQHF
>TRBV20-1|-|TRBJ2-1|-
TGCAGTGCGAACAGGGTCAATGAGCAGTTCTTC
CSANRVNEQFF
>TRBV7-9|TRBD2|TRBJ2-3|-
TGTGCCAGCAGCTTAACCCTAGCGGATCCCACAGATACGCAGTATTTT
CASSLTLADPTDTQYF
>TRBV30|-|TRBJ2-7|-
TGTGCCTGGAGTTTAGGGGGGATTAGTTTCAGTGAGCAGTACTTC
CAWSLGGISFSEQYF